What follows are 32 T cell receptor beta chains derived from one specimen sequenced in a study of blood T cell repertoires in COVID-19 (dated by TCRdb to about 2020). Libraries were prepared through the immunoSEQ multiplex PCR assay. TCRdb re-hosts the immuneACCESS table, in-frame sequences only. Its copies lack some clones; in the studies checked, an unresolved V gene accounts for under half of them, and the cause for the rest is not known. Within this sample are about 15,000 clones, with about nine tenths of them counted one time only. The ten largest clones add up to over 15% of the sample. The sample comprised peripheral blood. The receptor source for this set is a man aged 45-65 years with active COVID-19.

The rearrangement uses TRBV18 and TRBJ1-6; TRBD1 might be the D (5 bases). The CDR3 length is 14 residues. Per germline, CDR1 KGHSH and CDR2 LQKENI. V was cut by 5 bases and J by 8 bases, with 13 bases left in between. The CDR3 sequence: CASSGRGVDSPLHF. In DNA form, the CDR3 reads TGTGCCAGCTCAGGGAGGGGCGTGGATTCACCCCTCCACTTT.

This clone was seen only once. V and J are TRBV9 and TRBJ1-5, with D tentatively TRBD1 (6 bases). The germline V and J ends were trimmed by 0 bases and 6 bases, with 13 bases remaining between them. This CDR3 has 15 residues. From germline, CDR1 is SGDLS and CDR2 YYNGEE. The CDR3 spells CASSVDQGRGQPQHF. The CDR3 nucleotides are TGTGCCAGCAGCGTAGATCAGGGGAGGGGTCAGCCCCAGCATTTT.

This clone has just a few counts. This chain connects TRBV9 to TRBJ2-4; 16 bases line up with TRBD2. With 4 bases clipped from V and 8 bases from J, the junction kept 9 bases outside the gene matches. Germline V CDR1 and CDR2: SGDLS, YYNGEE. The CDR3 runs 17 residues. The CDR3 nucleotides read TGTGCCAGCAGCCCGGGACTAGCGGGAGGGCCCAGAGACATTCAGTACTTC. Translating it yields CASSPGLAGGPRDIQYF.

The J gene is TRBJ1-2, the V gene TRBV3-1 (or the pseudogene TRBV3-2); TRBD1 agrees at 7 bases. The CDR3 has 15 amino acids. With 4 bases clipped from V and 3 bases from J, the junction kept 8 bases outside the gene matches. Germline V lookup: CDR1 LGHDT, CDR2 YNNKEL (reference sequence). CDR3 bases: TGTGCCAGCAGCCCCATTAGACAGGGACACTATGGCTACACCTTC. Its protein product is CASSPIRQGHYGYTF.

This chain uses TRBV5-1 with TRBJ2-1, with D possibly TRBD1 on 6 matching bases. V lost 4 bases to trimming and J lost 6 bases, with 11 bases between them. In germline, CDR1 is SGHRS, CDR2 YFSETQ. The CDR3 totals 13 residues. The CDR3 sequence is CASSTGRGNEQFF. CDR3 nucleotide sequence: TGCGCCAGCAGCACGGGCAGGGGCAATGAGCAGTTCTTC.

The rearrangement uses TRBV7-2 and TRBJ2-3; no definite D call. V dropped 2 bases and J dropped 1 base, with 7 bases sitting between them. The length of the CDR3 is 14 residues. Per germline, CDR1 SGHTA and CDR2 FQGNSA. CDR3 loop: CASSLKAGTDTQYF. The CDR3 bases are TGTGCCAGCAGCTTAAAAGCCGGCACAGATACGCAGTATTTT.

This rearrangement joins TRBV25-1 to TRBJ2-7; D is possibly TRBD2 (5 bases). The CDR3 consists of 16 residues. Trimming stripped 3 bases from V and 3 bases from J, with 18 bases between. The germline gives CDR1 MGHDK, CDR2 SYGVNS. The CDR3 coding sequence is TGTGCCAGCAGTGATTTGTCGACGGCGGGCCACTACGAGCAGTACTTC. Encoded protein: CASSDLSTAGHYEQYF.

The chain has TRBV15 and TRBJ2-7; maybe TRBD1 (5 bases). From germline, CDR1 is LNHNV and CDR2 YYDKDF (reference sequence). CDR3 length: 14 amino acids. Trimming took 1 base from V and 3 from J, leaving 10 bases between them. In nucleotides, the CDR3 is TGTGCCACCAGCAGAGGTAATAGGGGCTACGAGCAGTACTTC. Its translation: CATSRGNRGYEQYF. The entire variable domain, with the rest obtained from reference TRBV15 and TRBJ2-7, is as follows: DAMVIQNPRYQVTQFGKPVTLSCSQTLNHNVMYWYQQKSSQAPKLLFHYYDKDFNNEADTPDNFQSRRPNTSFCFLDIRSPGLGDTAMYLCATSRGNRGYEQYFGPGTRLTVT.

V usage is TRBV7-8 and J usage is TRBJ2-2; no clear D gene. The germline V and J ends were trimmed by 6 bases and 1 base, with 12 bases remaining between them. The CDR3 contains 15 residues. The V gene's germline CDR1 is SGHVS and CDR2 FQNEAQ. CDR3 coding DNA: TGTGCCAGCAGTTTAAGGTCAGGGAACACCGGGGAGCTGTTTTTT. It codes for CASSLRSGNTGELFF.

The chain has TRBV28 and TRBJ2-7; possibly TRBD1 for D (6 bases). Trimming removed 7 bases from V and 2 bases from J, with 18 bases in between. The V gene's germline CDR1 is MDHEN and CDR2 SYDVKM. This CDR3 has 15 residues. The DNA of the CDR3 is TGTGCCAGCACCCACACCCTGGGACAAACCTACGAGCAGTACTTC. It codes for CASTHTLGQTYEQYF.

This chain connects TRBV5-1 to TRBJ2-2; 11 bases are a match to TRBD1. Germline CDR1 SGHRS, CDR2 YFSETQ. With 3 bases clipped from V and 0 bases from J, the junction kept 4 bases outside the gene matches. This CDR3 comprises 17 residues. DNA of the CDR3: TGCGCCAGCAGCTGGACAGGGGGCACTACGAACACCGGGGAGCTGTTTTTT. Protein: CASSWTGGTTNTGELFF.

CDR3 sequence reads: CAWRRQRLNTEAFF. The CDR3 nucleotides read TGTGCCTGGAGACGACAGAGATTGAACACTGAAGCTTTCTTT. The chain combines TRBV30 with TRBJ1-1, with a weak D call TRBD1 (5 bases). The CDR3 contains 14 residues. Looked up from germline, CDR1 is GTSNPN and CDR2 is SVGIG (reference sequence). Trimming stripped 3 bases from V and 0 bases from J, with 11 bases between.

The V gene is TRBV28, the J gene TRBJ2-6; possibly TRBD2 for D (7 bases). Germline assignment: CDR1 MDHEN and CDR2 SYDVKM. The CDR3 loop spans 15 amino acids. Trimming removed 6 bases from V and 2 bases from J, with 11 bases in between. For the CDR3, the DNA is TGTGCCAGCAGCACGCGGGGGCCTGGGGCCAACGTCCTGACTTTC. Its protein is CASSTRGPGANVLTF.

The gene calls are TRBV5-1 and TRBJ1-1, with 8 bases aligning to TRBD1. Per the germline V gene, CDR1 is SGHRS and CDR2 is YFSETQ. V trimming: 0 bases; J trimming: 5 bases; junction bases outside the gene matches: 3. The CDR3 has 14 residues. CDR3 loop: CASSLDRGKTEAFF. The CDR3 DNA is TGCGCCAGCAGCTTGGACAGGGGGAAAACTGAAGCTTTCTTT. The full variable domain, rest sourced from reference TRBV5-1 and TRBJ1-1, is KAGVTQTPRYLIKTRGQQVTLSCSPISGHRSVSWYQQTPGQGLQFLFEYFSETQRNKGNFPGRFSGRQFSNSRSEMNVSTLELGDSALYLCASSLDRGKTEAFFGQGTRLTVV.

This chain connects TRBV28 to TRBJ2-1; 8 bases map to TRBD2. CDR3 length: 17 amino acids. J was trimmed by 10 bases and V by 6 bases; bases with no gene match: 20. Per the germline V gene, CDR1 is MDHEN and CDR2 is SYDVKM. DNA of the CDR3: TGTGCCAGCAGCCGTCCGGGGGGGACTAGAAGGCATGGCGAGCAGTTCTTC. It yields the protein CASSRPGGTRRHGEQFF. Full variable domain (missing parts from reference TRBV28 and TRBJ2-1): DVKVTQSSRYLVKRTGEKVFLECVQDMDHENMFWYRQDPGLGLRLIYFSYDVKMKEKGDIPEGYSVSREKKERFSLILESASTNQTSMYLCASSRPGGTRRHGEQFFGPGTRLTVL.

The CDR3 region has the DNA TGTGCCAGCAGTCCGACAGTGAACACTGAAGCTTTCTTT. It codes for CASSPTVNTEAFF. The V call is TRBV28, the J call TRBJ1-1, with D maybe TRBD1 (5 bases). The CDR3 contains 13 residues. The V gene's germline CDR1 is MDHEN and CDR2 SYDVKM. V was trimmed by 5 bases and J by 0 bases, leaving 7 bases between them.

The table lists this clone with a few counts. The chain employs TRBV30 and TRBJ1-2; D is unclear. V lost 8 bases and J lost 7, with 14 bases in between. Germline CDR1 is GTSNPN and CDR2 is SVGIG (reference sequence). The CDR3 runs 11 residues. CDR3 region: CAGGSSAGYTF. For the CDR3, the DNA is TGTGCCGGAGGGAGTAGCGCTGGCTACACCTTC.

The CDR3 bases are TGCGCCAGCAGCCAGGGACTAGGGAATGAGCAGTTCTTC. Protein: CASSQGLGNEQFF. V is TRBV5-1 and J is TRBJ2-1; TRBD2 matches at 8 bases. CDR1 SGHRS and CDR2 YFSETQ come from the germline V gene. Losses at the gene ends were 4 bases for V and 7 bases for J; bases not matched to a gene: 4. This CDR3 comprises 13 residues. The full variable domain, rest sourced from reference TRBV5-1 and TRBJ2-1, is KAGVTQTPRYLIKTRGQQVTLSCSPISGHRSVSWYQQTPGQGLQFLFEYFSETQRNKGNFPGRFSGRQFSNSRSEMNVSTLELGDSALYLCASSQGLGNEQFFGPGTRLTVL.

The V call is TRBV9, the J call TRBJ2-6, with 7 bases fitting TRBD1. V was clipped by 3 bases and J by 0 bases; unmatched bases: 15. Looked up from germline, CDR1 is SGDLS and CDR2 is YYNGEE. The CDR3 sequence is 20 residues long. CDR3 sequence: CASSESIQGILSSGANVLTF. The CDR3 region has the DNA TGTGCCAGCAGCGAGAGTATACAGGGGATCCTTAGCTCTGGGGCCAACGTCCTGACTTTC. Filled out from reference TRBV9 and TRBJ2-6, the complete variable domain reads DSGVTQTPKHLITATGQRVTLRCSPRSGDLSVYWYQQSLDQGLQFLIQYYNGEERAKGNILERFSAQQFPDLHSELNLSSLELGDSALYFCASSESIQGILSSGANVLTFGAGSRLTVL.

The rearrangement joins TRBV11-2 to TRBJ1-1, with TRBD1 identical over 10 bases. This CDR3 is 17 amino acids long. V lost 1 base to trimming and J lost 8 bases; unmatched junction nucleotides: 13. Germline lookup yields CDR1 SGHAT and CDR2 FQNNGV. CDR3 amino acids: CASSLAKGQGGSWEAFF. The CDR3 nucleotides are TGTGCCAGCAGCTTAGCAAAAGGACAGGGGGGGAGTTGGGAAGCTTTCTTT.

This chain links TRBV12-3 or TRBV12-4 with TRBJ1-1; D call uncertain. The CDR3 runs 13 residues. The V gene lost 2 bases and the J gene lost 5 bases, with 9 bases spanning the gap. CDR3 sequence reads: CASSLTGRTEAFF. The CDR3, as DNA: TGTGCCAGCAGTTTAACTGGGAGGACTGAAGCTTTCTTT.

This clone has just a few counts. V gene TRBV18 combines with J gene TRBJ2-3; the D is unclear. Germline values: CDR1 KGHSH, CDR2 LQKENI. The V end was cut by 4 bases, the J end by 0 bases, with 8 bases between. The CDR3 is 14 residues long. The CDR3 reads CASSLSGSTDTQYF. For the CDR3, the DNA is TGTGCCAGCTCACTGTCCGGGAGCACAGATACGCAGTATTTT.

A few counts support this clone. The genes are TRBV3-1 (or the pseudogene TRBV3-2) and TRBJ2-3, with D possibly TRBD1 on 5 matching bases. Per the germline V gene, CDR1 is LGHDT and CDR2 is YNNKEL (reference sequence). The V and J ends lost 1 base and 2 bases respectively, with 7 bases between them. The CDR3 is 14 residues long. This chain's CDR3 is CASSQGQFTDTQYF. CDR3 DNA: TGTGCCAGCAGCCAAGGACAGTTCACAGATACGCAGTATTTT.

The chain uses TRBV30 and TRBJ2-7, with 8 nucleotides matching TRBD2. Germline V gene sequence: CDR1 GTSNPN, CDR2 SVGIG (reference sequence). This CDR3 has 14 residues. V shed 2 bases and J 7 bases; nucleotides not matched to a gene: 10. The CDR3 coding sequence is TGTGCCTGGAGTTTTACTAGCGGCGTGGGGGAGCAGTACTTC. Amino acid sequence: CAWSFTSGVGEQYF.

The chain is built from TRBV5-8 and TRBJ1-2; 7 bases map to TRBD1. CDR1 and CDR2 (germline): SGHTS, YDEGEE. This CDR3 is 16 amino acids long. The V segment lost 4 bases and the J segment 7 bases; nucleotides outside the gene matches: 16. CDR3 in amino acids: CASSRLGGQLSGGYTF. The CDR3 region has the DNA TGTGCCAGCAGCCGCCTCGGGGGACAGCTATCCGGTGGCTACACCTTC.

This clone was seen just once. This chain uses TRBV5-8 with TRBJ2-1; 8 positions agree with TRBD2. V shed 0 bases, J shed 3 bases, and the junction held 8 bases outside the gene matches. The CDR3 runs 17 residues. Germline V gene data show CDR1 as SGHTS and CDR2 as YDEGEE. CDR3 sequence (DNA): TGTGCCAGCAGCTTGGCACTAGCGGTAGATAGCTACAATGAGCAGTTCTTC. Residues: CASSLALAVDSYNEQFF.

The chain is built from TRBV7-2 and TRBJ1-1; D may be TRBD1 (6 bases). Germline V gene lookup returns CDR1 SGHTA and CDR2 FQGNSA. The CDR3 runs to 14 residues. V was shortened by 4 bases and J by 5 bases, with 14 bases between the two germline ends. The CDR3 sequence is CASSSTQGRTEAFF. The CDR3 coding sequence is TGTGCCAGCAGCTCGACACAGGGACGGACTGAAGCTTTCTTT.

The V gene is TRBV4-3, the J gene TRBJ2-1; D remains ambiguous. This CDR3 spans 15 amino acids. Germline CDR1 is LGHNA and CDR2 is YSLEER. V was clipped by 3 bases and J by 0 bases, with 9 bases between them. CDR3 nucleotides: TGCGCCAGCAGCCAGGAACCTAGCTCCTACAATGAGCAGTTCTTC. This gives the protein CASSQEPSSYNEQFF.

This clone was recorded only once. The rearrangement uses TRBV5-1 and TRBJ2-1; 8 positions agree with TRBD1. This CDR3 contains 15 residues. Germline V gives CDR1 SGHRS, CDR2 YFSETQ. V lost 2 bases and J lost 4; bases outside the gene matches: 5. CDR3 sequence reads: CASSFGQGAYNEQFF. The CDR3, as DNA: TGCGCCAGCAGCTTCGGGCAGGGGGCGTACAATGAGCAGTTCTTC.

This chain uses TRBV6-6 with TRBJ1-5, with 7 bases lining up with TRBD1. V shed 3 bases, J shed 8 bases, and the junction held 10 bases outside the gene matches. Germline loops: CDR1 MNHNY, CDR2 SVGAGI (reference sequence). There are 15 residues in the CDR3. CDR3 in DNA: TGTGCCAGCAGTTATCTTAAAGGGGGCCCGGAGCCCCAGCATTTT. The encoded protein is CASSYLKGGPEPQHF.

This chain connects TRBV5-4 to TRBJ1-2; 10 bases line up with TRBD1. Germline CDR1 reads SGHNT; CDR2 reads YYREEE (reference sequence). This CDR3 is 13 amino acids long. V was clipped by 9 bases and J by 4 bases; unmatched bases: 6. The CDR3: CATRDRGSYGYTF. The CDR3 bases are TGTGCCACCAGGGACAGGGGTTCCTATGGCTACACCTTC.

This chain joins TRBV7-6 and TRBJ2-1, with TRBD2 identical over 8 bases. The CDR3 is 17 amino acids. The V gene end was trimmed by 0 bases and the J gene end by 2 bases; junction bases not matched to a gene: 6. Per the germline V gene, CDR1 is SGHVS and CDR2 is FNYEAQ. The CDR3 loop reads CASSLAVAGGTYNEQFF. Written as DNA, the CDR3 is TGTGCCAGCAGCTTAGCTGTGGCGGGAGGTACCTACAATGAGCAGTTCTTC.